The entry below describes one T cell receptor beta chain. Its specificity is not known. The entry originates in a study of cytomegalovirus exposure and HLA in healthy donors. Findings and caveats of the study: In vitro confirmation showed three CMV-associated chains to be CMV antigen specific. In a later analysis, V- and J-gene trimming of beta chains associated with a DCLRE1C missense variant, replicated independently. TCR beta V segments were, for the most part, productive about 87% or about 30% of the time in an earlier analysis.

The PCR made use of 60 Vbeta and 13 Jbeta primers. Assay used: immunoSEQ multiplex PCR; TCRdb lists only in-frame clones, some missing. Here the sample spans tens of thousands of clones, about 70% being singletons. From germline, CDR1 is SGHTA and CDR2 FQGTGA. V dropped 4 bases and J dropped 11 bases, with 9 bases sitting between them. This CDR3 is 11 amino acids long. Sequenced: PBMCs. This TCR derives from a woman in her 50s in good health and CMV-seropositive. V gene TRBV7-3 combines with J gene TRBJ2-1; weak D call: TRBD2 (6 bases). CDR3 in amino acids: CASSSRGKQFF. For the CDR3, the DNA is TGTGCCAGCAGCTCCCGGGGGAAGCAGTTCTTC.